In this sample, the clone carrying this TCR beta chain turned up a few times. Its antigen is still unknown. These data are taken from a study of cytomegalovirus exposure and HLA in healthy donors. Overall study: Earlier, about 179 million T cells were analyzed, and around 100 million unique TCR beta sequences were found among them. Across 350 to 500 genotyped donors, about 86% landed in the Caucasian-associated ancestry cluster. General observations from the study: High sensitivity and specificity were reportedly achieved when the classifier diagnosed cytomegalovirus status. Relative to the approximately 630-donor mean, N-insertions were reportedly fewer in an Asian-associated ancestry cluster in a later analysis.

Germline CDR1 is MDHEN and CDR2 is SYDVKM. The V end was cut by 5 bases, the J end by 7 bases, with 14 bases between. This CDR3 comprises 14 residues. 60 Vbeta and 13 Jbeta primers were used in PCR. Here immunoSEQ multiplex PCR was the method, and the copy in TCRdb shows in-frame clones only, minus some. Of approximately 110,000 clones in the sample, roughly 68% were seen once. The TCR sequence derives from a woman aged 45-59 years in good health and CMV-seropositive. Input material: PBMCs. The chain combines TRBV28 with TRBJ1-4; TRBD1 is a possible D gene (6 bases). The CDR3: CASSAPGAAEKLFF. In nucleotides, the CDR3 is TGTGCCAGCAGTGCCCCAGGGGCAGCTGAAAAACTGTTTTTT.